Each of the 5 T cell receptor beta chains below was sequenced from the same sample in a study of tumor-infiltrating lymphocytes in primary liver carcinoma. In addition to blood RNA drawn from unsorted whole blood, germline DNA was extracted. The template, 450 to 650 ng total RNA, yielded TCR beta cDNA made with a constant-region primer. Libraries covering TCR beta were generated through three nested multiplex PCR rounds (using a slightly modified ARM-PCR). TRBV1-TRBV30 forward primers and a C-beta reverse primer were used in the first two PCR rounds, which each ran for approximately 11 cycles. Via MiXCR, TCRdb re-called the multiplex PCR reads, giving one row per CDR3 protein. The repertoire holds 320,000 or so distinct CDR3 sequences, with 55% to 65% as singletons. The sample comprised peripheral blood. All receptors come from a man in his forties or fifties with primary liver carcinoma and hepatitis B virus infection.

Concerning this clonotype itself: This sequence may be a read error, since a much larger clone differs from it by one base. The chain carries TRBV7-8 and TRBJ2-5; 12 bases agree with TRBD2. This CDR3 spans 16 amino acids. CDR1 SGHVS and CDR2 FQNEAQ come from the germline V gene. V gave up 3 bases and J gave up 7 bases; unmatched junction bases: 9. The CDR3 is CASSFLAGGPRVTQYF. In DNA form, the CDR3 reads TGTGCCAGCAGCTTCCTAGCGGGAGGGCCGAGGGTGACCCAGTACTTC.

Details on this clonotype: This sequence may be a read error, since a much larger clone differs from it by one base. The rearrangement joins TRBV29-1 to TRBJ2-1, with 9 nucleotides matching TRBD2. With 5 bases clipped from V and 6 bases from J, the junction kept 8 bases outside the gene matches. This CDR3 is built from 14 residues. Germline V gives CDR1 SQVTM, CDR2 ANQGSEA. The CDR3: CSVQESGRTNEQFF. The CDR3 DNA reads as TGCAGCGTTCAGGAAAGCGGGAGGACCAATGAGCAGTTCTTC.

On this clonotype itself: Germline and junction disagree at one end, which may indicate a read error. J is TRBJ2-1 and V is TRBV4-3; no firm D call. CDR3 length: 14 amino acids. Germline V lookup: CDR1 LGHNA, CDR2 YSLEER. CDR3 residues: CARSQDRIPREQFF. As DNA, the CDR3 is TGCGCCAGAAGCCAAGATCGGATCCCCCGGGAGCAGTTCTTC.

As to this clonotype: Being one base from a much bigger clone, this may be a read error. The chain recombines TRBV6-2 or TRBV6-3 with TRBJ2-7; D call uncertain. Germline lookup yields CDR1 MNHEY and CDR2 SVGEGT. Trimming removed 5 bases from V and 5 bases from J, with 16 bases in between. This CDR3 is 14 amino acids long. CDR3 region: CASSISDVTNEQYF. The CDR3 bases are TGTGCCAGCAGTATATCGGACGTAACCAACGAGCAGTACTTC.

This chain joins TRBV5-1 and TRBJ2-2; maybe TRBD1 (5 bases). The CDR3 spans 13 residues. The V gene's germline CDR1 is SGHRS and CDR2 YFSETQ. In DNA, the CDR3 is TGCGACTGCAGTATTAGGGGAACCGGGGAGCTGTTTTTT. It codes for CDCSIRGTGELFF.